The TCR beta chain described here comes from a study of cytomegalovirus exposure and HLA in healthy donors. Across the whole study: Early on, a data release was issued that held approximately 92 million unique TCRs from HLA-typed donors.

The PCR was carried out with 60 Vbeta primers and 13 Jbeta primers. TCRdb's table, derived via immunoSEQ multiplex PCR, lists solely in-frame clones and lacks some. In all, the sample yields just over 200,000 clones. A note on this clone: Its antigen is not identified.

The CDR3 is 16 residues long. Trimming cost V 2 bases and J 0 bases, with 12 bases left between them. Germline V CDR1 and CDR2: SGHTA, FQGTGA. Study findings and constraints: In a later analysis, TCR association rates varied by HLA locus: DRB1 most, HLA-C fewest.

The clonotype comes from a girl between 2 and 10 years old in good health and CMV-seropositive. Sequenced sample: PBMCs. This chain joins TRBV7-3 and TRBJ2-3, with no clear D. CDR3 residues: CASSLYPGPSTDTQYF. The DNA of the CDR3 is TGTGCCAGCAGCTTATATCCGGGTCCCAGCACAGATACGCAGTATTTT.